The sequence of this T cell receptor (beta chain) was determined in a study of CD8 T cells in ankylosing spondylitis. This clonotype is classed as medium-sized. The antigen is undetermined. The study's findings and limits: Blood from ankylosing spondylitis patients appeared to carry a characteristic eight-variant TCR beta motif.

Library preparation for TCR beta used quantitative 5'-RACE with molecular barcodes. TCRdb redid the calling of the 5' RACE reads with MiXCR, one entry per CDR3 protein. The top ten clones hold around 10% of a sample with around 13,000 distinct CDR3 sequences, approximately 2.8% of them seen once. Germline values: CDR1 SGDLS, CDR2 YYNGEE. The CDR3 is made up of 12 amino acids. Trimming removed 3 bases from V and 1 base from J, with 1 base in between. The J gene is TRBJ2-2, the V gene TRBV9, with unresolved D. The sample was blood, either unsorted or a sorted T cell fraction (not recorded which). The receptor's source is a male donor with ankylosing spondylitis or in good health (not recorded which). For the CDR3, the DNA is TGTGCCAGCAGCGAGAACACCGGGGAGCTGTTTTTT. The encoded protein is CASSENTGELFF.